This T cell receptor beta chain was observed in a study of blood T cell repertoires in COVID-19. Libraries were prepared by immunoSEQ multiplex PCR; TCRdb keeps only in-frame clonotypes and omits some of them. Found here are about 140,000 clones, over 60% of them singletons; the top ten hold more than 3.5%. This CDR3 contains 14 residues. Germline V lookup: CDR1 SNHLY, CDR2 FYNNEI. The germline V and J ends were trimmed by 6 bases and 2 bases, with 13 bases remaining between them. The sample was peripheral blood. The J gene is TRBJ2-5, the V gene TRBV2, with D perhaps TRBD2 (6 bases). The origin of this receptor is a woman over 75 with active or convalescent COVID-19. DNA of the CDR3: TGTGCCAGCAGGCGGGGCGAGACACAAGAGACCCAGTACTTC. Its protein is CASRRGETQETQYF.